The entry below gives a single TCR beta chain sequence along with its context. Participants' own reports of clinical history determined their cohort assignment. Methods used by the authors: Amplification of reference gene primers was used by the study to estimate nucleated cell counts. Sequenced by immunoSEQ multiplex PCR; TCRdb stores in-frame clones only, minus some. V and J calls and clone size come straight from that table; D and trimming were deduced from the DNA. This table has roughly 190,000 clones, more than 85% appearing once. This sample was taken from a study of blood T cell repertoires in COVID-19. Study-wide context: Whether acute or convalescent, the COVID-19 samples came from the United States, Italy and Spain. PBMCs, B-cell-depleted T cells, or T cells were the source of the cDNA or gDNA that made up the material.

This CDR3 is built from 16 residues. V gave up 0 bases and J gave up 2 bases, with 13 bases separating them. Germline V gene data show CDR1 as MGHRA and CDR2 as YSYEKL. This rearrangement joins TRBV4-1 to TRBJ1-2; TRBD1 is a possible D gene (6 bases). The source of this sequence is a woman in her thirties or forties in a cohort exposed to, infected with or recovered from COVID-19 (not recorded which). The sample comprised PBMCs or T cells enriched from blood (not recorded which). The CDR3 DNA follows: TGCGCCAGCAGCCAAGACAGAGGGACATTGAACTATGGCTACACCTTC. Protein: CASSQDRGTLNYGYTF.